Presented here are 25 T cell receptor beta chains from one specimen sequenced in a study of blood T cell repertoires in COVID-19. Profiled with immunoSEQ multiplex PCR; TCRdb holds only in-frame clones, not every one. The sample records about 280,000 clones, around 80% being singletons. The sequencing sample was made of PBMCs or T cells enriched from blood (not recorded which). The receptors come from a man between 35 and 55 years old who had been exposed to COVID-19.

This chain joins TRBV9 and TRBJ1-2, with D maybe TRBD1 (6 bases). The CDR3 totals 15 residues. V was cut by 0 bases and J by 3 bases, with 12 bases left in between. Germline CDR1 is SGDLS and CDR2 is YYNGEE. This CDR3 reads CASSVARGQYYGYTF. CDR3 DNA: TGTGCCAGCAGCGTAGCCAGGGGACAATACTATGGCTACACCTTC.

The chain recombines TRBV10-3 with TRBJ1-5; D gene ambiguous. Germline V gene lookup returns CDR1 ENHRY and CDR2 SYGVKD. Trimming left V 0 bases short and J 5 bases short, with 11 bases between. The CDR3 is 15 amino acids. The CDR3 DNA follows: TGTGCCATCAGTGAGTCGACATTGGGAGATCAGCCCCAGCATTTT. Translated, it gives CAISESTLGDQPQHF.

The CDR3 here is CASSSVDGYTF. CDR3 DNA: TGTGCCAGCAGCTCTGTCGATGGCTACACCTTC. The chain employs TRBV28 and TRBJ1-2, with no clear D. V gave up 6 bases and J gave up 6 bases, with 8 bases separating them. The CDR3 is 11 amino acids. Per the germline V gene, CDR1 is MDHEN and CDR2 is SYDVKM.

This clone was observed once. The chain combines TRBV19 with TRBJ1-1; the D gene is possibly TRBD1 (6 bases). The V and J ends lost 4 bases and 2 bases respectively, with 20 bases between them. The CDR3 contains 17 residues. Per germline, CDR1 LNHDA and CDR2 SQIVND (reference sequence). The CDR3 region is CASSKRGDTGQNTEAFF. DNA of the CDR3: TGTGCCAGTAGTAAGCGGGGGGATACGGGACAAAACACTGAAGCTTTCTTT.

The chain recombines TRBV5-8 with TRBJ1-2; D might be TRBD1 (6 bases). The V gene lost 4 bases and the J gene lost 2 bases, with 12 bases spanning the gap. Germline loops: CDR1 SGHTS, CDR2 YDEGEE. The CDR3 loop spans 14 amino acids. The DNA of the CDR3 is TGTGCCAGCAGCACTATGACAGGCAACTATGGCTACACCTTC. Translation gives CASSTMTGNYGYTF.

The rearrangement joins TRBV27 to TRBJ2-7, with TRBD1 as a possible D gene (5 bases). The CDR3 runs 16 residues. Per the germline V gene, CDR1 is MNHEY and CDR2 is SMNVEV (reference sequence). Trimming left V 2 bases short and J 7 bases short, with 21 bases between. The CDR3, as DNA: TGTGCCAGCAGTTTAAGGGGCCAGGACACCACCTTGGAGCAGTACTTC. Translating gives CASSLRGQDTTLEQYF.

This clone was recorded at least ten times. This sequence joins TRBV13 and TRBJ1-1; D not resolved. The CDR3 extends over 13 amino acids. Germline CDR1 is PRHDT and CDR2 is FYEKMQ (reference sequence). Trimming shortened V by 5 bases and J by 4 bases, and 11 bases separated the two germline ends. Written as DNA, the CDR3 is TGTGCCAGCAGCATACGGAGGGCCACTGAAGCTTTCTTT. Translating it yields CASSIRRATEAFF.

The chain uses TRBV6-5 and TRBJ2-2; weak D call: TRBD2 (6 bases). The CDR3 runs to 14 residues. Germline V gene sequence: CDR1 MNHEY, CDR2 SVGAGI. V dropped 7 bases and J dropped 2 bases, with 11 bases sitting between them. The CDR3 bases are TGTGCCAGCATTGGCGGGGCCAACACCGGGGAGCTGTTTTTT. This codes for CASIGGANTGELFF.

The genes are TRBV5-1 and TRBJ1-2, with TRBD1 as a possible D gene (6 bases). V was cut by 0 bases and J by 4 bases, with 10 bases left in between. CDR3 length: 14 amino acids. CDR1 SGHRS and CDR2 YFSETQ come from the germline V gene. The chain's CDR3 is CASSLGEQGYGYTF. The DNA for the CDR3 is TGCGCCAGCAGCTTGGGAGAACAGGGCTATGGCTACACCTTC. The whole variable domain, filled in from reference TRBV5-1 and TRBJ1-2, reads KAGVTQTPRYLIKTRGQQVTLSCSPISGHRSVSWYQQTPGQGLQFLFEYFSETQRNKGNFPGRFSGRQFSNSRSEMNVSTLELGDSALYLCASSLGEQGYGYTFGSGTRLTVV.

The CDR3 loop reads CATQKLATYNEQFF. CDR3 sequence (DNA): TGTGCCACTCAGAAGCTAGCGACCTACAATGAGCAGTTCTTC. The chain couples TRBV27 to TRBJ2-1; D is perhaps TRBD2 (6 bases). V dropped 10 bases and J dropped 2 bases, with 15 bases sitting between them. Germline values: CDR1 MNHEY, CDR2 SMNVEV (reference sequence). This CDR3 contains 14 residues.

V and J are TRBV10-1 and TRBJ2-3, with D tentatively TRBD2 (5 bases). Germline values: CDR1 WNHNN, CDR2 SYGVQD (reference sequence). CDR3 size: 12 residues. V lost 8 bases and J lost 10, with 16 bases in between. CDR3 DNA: TGCGCCAGCGGGGAAGGTAGGAGGTCGCAGTATTTT. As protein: CASGEGRRSQYF.

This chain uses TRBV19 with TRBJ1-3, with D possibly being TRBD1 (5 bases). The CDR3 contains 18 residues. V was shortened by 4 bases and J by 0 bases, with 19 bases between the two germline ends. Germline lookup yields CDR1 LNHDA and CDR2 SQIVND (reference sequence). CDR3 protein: CASSTLRQRRISGNTIYF. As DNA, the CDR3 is TGTGCCAGTAGTACCCTGAGACAGCGCCGTATCTCTGGAAACACCATATATTTT.

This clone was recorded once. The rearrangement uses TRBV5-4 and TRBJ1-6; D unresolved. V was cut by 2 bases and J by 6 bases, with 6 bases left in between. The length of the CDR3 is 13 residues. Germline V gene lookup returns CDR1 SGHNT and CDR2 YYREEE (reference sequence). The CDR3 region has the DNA TGTGCCAGCAGCTTACAGTTTAATTCACCCCTCCACTTT. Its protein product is CASSLQFNSPLHF.

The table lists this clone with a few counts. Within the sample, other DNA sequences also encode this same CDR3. The CDR3 DNA reads as TGTGCCAGCTCACCTCAGGGGACCTACGAGCAGTACTTC. Amino acids: CASSPQGTYEQYF. The chain has TRBV18 and TRBJ2-7; tentative D call: TRBD1 (6 bases). V was shortened by 3 bases and J by 2 bases, with 8 bases between the two germline ends. The CDR3 has 13 residues. The germline CDR1 and CDR2 sequences are KGHSH and LQKENI. Looking up the rest from reference TRBV18 and TRBJ2-7 gives the full variable domain: NAGVMQNPRHLVRRRGQEARLRCSPMKGHSHVYWYRQLPEEGLKFMVYLQKENIIDESGMPKERFSAEFPKEGPSILRIQQVVRGDSAAYFCASSPQGTYEQYFGPGTRLTVT.

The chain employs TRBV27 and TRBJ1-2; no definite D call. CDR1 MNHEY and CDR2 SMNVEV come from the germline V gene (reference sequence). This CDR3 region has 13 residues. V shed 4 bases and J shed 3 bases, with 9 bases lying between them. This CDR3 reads CASSWNRDYGYTF. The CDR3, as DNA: TGTGCCAGCAGTTGGAACAGAGACTATGGCTACACCTTC.

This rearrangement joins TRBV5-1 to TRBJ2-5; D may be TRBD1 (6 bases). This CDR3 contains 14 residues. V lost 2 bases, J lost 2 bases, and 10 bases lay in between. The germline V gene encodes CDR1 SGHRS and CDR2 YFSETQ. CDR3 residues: CASSLLTGQETQYF. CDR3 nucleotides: TGCGCCAGCAGCTTACTAACAGGGCAAGAGACCCAGTACTTC.

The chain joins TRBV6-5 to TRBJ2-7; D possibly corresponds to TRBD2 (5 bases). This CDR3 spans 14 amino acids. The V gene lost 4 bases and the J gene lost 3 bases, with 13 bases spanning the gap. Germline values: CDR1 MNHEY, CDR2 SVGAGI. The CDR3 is CASSSAVGNYEQYF. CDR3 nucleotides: TGTGCCAGCAGTTCAGCGGTAGGGAACTACGAGCAGTACTTC.

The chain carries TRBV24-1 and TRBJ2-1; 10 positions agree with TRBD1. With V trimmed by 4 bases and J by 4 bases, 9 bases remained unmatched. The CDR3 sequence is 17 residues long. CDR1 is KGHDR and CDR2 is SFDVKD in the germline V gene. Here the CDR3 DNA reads TGTGCCACCAGTGACTCCTCGGGACAGGGGAGGTACAATGAGCAGTTCTTC. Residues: CATSDSSGQGRYNEQFF.

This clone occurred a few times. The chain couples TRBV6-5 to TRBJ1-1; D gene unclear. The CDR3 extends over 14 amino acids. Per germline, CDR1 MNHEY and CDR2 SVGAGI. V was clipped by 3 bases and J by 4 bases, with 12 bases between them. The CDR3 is CASSYFQRGTEAFF. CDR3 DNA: TGTGCCAGCAGTTATTTTCAGCGGGGCACTGAAGCTTTCTTT.

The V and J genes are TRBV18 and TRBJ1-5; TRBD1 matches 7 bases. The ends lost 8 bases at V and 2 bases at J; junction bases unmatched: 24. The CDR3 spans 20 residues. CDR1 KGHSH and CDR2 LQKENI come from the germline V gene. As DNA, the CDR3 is TGTGCCAGCCCTCAATTTACAGGGGACTGTGGCCGGGCGCGCAATCAGCCCCAGCATTTT. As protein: CASPQFTGDCGRARNQPQHF.

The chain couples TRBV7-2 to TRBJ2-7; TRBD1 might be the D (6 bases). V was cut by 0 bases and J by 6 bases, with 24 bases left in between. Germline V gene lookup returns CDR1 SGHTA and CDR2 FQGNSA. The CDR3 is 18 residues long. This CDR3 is CASSLARTAPPSPAEQYF. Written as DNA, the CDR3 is TGTGCCAGCAGCTTAGCGCGGACAGCTCCTCCTAGTCCCGCCGAGCAGTACTTC.

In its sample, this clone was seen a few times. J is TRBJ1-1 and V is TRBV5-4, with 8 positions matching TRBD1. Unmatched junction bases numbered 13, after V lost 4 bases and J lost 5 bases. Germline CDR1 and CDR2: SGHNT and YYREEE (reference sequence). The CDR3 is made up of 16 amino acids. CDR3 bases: TGTGCCAGCAGCCCCCGCCACAGGGGGGTGATAACTGAAGCTTTCTTT. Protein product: CASSPRHRGVITEAFF.

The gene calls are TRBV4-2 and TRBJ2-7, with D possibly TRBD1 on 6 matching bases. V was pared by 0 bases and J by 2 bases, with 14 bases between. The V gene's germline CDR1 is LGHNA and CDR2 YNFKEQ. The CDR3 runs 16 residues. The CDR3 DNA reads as TGTGCCAGCAGCCAAGAAAGGCAGGGGCCAACCTACGAGCAGTACTTC. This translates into CASSQERQGPTYEQYF.

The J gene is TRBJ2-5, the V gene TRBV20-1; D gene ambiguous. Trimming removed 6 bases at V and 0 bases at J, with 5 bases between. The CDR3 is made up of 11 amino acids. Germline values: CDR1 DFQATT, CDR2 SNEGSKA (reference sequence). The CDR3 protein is CSATYQETQYF. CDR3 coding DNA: TGCAGTGCCACATACCAAGAGACCCAGTACTTC.

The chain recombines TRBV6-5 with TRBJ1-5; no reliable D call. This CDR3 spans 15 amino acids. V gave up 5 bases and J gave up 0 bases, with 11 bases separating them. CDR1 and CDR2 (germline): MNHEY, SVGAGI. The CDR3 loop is CASSKTRHSNQPQHF. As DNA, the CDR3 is TGTGCCAGCAGTAAGACACGGCATAGCAATCAGCCCCAGCATTTT.